These 2 T cell receptor beta chains share one sample of origin, sequenced in a study of PD-1 blockade in classical Hodgkin lymphoma. TCRdb keeps only in-frame clones here, not all; method: immunoSEQ multiplex PCR. Of some 90,000 clones in the sample, around four fifths are singletons; the top ten hold 9.4%. Time point given: cycle 4 day 1 (C4D1), after around six weeks of nivolumab. Exposure to brentuximab vedotin varied, and each patient had relapsed following autologous stem cell transplantation. Sequenced here: peripheral blood mononuclear cells (PBMCs), sampled before the fourth cycle of nivolumab. The origin of the receptors is a human donor with classical Hodgkin lymphoma.

The gene calls are TRBV19 and TRBJ2-5; D not resolved. Germline CDR1 reads LNHDA; CDR2 reads SQIVND (reference sequence). Trimming cost V 4 bases and J 0 bases, with 6 bases left between them. This CDR3 contains 13 residues. This CDR3 reads CASSTRYQETQYF. CDR3 DNA sequence: TGTGCCAGTAGTACCCGGTACCAAGAGACCCAGTACTTC.

V usage is TRBV13 and J usage is TRBJ2-7, with D hard to call. The CDR3 totals 13 residues. CDR1 and CDR2 from the germline V gene are PRHDT and FYEKMQ (reference sequence). V lost 4 bases and J 0 bases, leaving 7 bases between the germline ends. CDR3 sequence: CASSSLTSYEQYF. The CDR3, as DNA: TGTGCCAGCAGCTCCCTTACCTCCTACGAGCAGTACTTC.